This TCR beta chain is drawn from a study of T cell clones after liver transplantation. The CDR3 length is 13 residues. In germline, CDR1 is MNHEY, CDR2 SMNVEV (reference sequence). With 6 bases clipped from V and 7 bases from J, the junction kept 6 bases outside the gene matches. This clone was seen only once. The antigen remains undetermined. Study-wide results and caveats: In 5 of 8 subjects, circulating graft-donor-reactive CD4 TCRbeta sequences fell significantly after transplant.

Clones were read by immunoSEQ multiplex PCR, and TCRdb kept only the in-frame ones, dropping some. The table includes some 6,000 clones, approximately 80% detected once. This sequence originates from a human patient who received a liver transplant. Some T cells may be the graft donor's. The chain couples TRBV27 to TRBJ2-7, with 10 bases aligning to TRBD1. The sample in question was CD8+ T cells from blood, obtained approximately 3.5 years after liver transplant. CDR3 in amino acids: CASSYGQGGEQYF. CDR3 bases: TGTGCCAGCAGCTACGGACAGGGGGGAGAGCAGTACTTC.